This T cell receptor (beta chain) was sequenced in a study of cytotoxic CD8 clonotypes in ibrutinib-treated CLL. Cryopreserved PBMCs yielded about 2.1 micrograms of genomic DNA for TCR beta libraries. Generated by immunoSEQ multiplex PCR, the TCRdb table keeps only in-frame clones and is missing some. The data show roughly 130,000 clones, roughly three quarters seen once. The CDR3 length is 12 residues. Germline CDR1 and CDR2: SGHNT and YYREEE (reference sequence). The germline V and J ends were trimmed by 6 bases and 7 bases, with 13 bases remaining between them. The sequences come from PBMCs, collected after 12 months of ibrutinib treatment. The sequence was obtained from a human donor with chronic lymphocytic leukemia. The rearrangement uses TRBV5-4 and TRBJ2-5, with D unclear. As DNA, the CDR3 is TGTGCCAGCACCGGACCCCCTGGGACCCAGTACTTC. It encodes CASTGPPGTQYF. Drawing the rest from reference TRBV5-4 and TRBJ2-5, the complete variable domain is ETGVTQSPTHLIKTRGQQVTLRCSSQSGHNTVSWYQQALGQGPQFIFQYYREEENGRGNFPPRFSGLQFPNYSSELNVNALELDDSALYLCASTGPPGTQYFGPGTRLLVL.